The present T cell receptor (beta chain) was sequenced within a study of shared clonotypes between healthy human individuals. Study observations and caveats: When naive CD4 clonotypes were compared across several donors, around 5% were shared.

Method: immunoSEQ multiplex PCR; TCRdb's copy keeps in-frame clones and lacks some. The sample has about 2.4 million clones; around nine tenths are singletons. Note on this clone: Antigen specificity is unknown. Compared with germline, one end of the junction differs, possibly owing to a read error.

In germline, CDR1 is SSHAT, CDR2 FNYEAQ (reference sequence). The CDR3 totals 14 residues. The receptor comes from a man aged 18 to 30 in good health. Source material: naive CD4+ T cells sorted from blood. Subset specified: CD45RA+ positively selected. V usage is TRBV7-7 and J usage is TRBJ2-2; D is undetermined. This CDR3 reads CASSFSVNTGELFF. The CDR3 DNA reads TGTGCTAGCAGCTTCAGTGTAAACACCGGGGAGCTGTTTTTT.